This T cell receptor beta chain was recorded in a study of shared clonotypes between healthy human individuals. Assay used: immunoSEQ multiplex PCR; TCRdb lists only in-frame clones, some missing. Altogether over 2 million clones are present, 85% to 95% being singletons, with the ten largest covering 0.13%. Overall study findings and caveats: Naive subsets generally exceeded memory subsets in estimated richness. The sharing of 5% to 5.5% of naive CD4 clonotypes was seen across several donors. Sampling covered blood only; tissue repertoires likely differ.

A word on this clone: Its antigen is undetermined.

The clonotype originates from a man in his late teens or twenties in good health. Material for sequencing was naive CD4+ T cells sorted from blood. As for subset: CD45RA+ positively selected.

In nucleotides, the CDR3 is TGTGCCAGCAGCTTATATAGGGATGGAAACACCATATATTTT. The encoded protein is CASSLYRDGNTIYF. The chain is built from TRBV11-2 and TRBJ1-3; D is unclear. V lost 2 bases and J 3 bases, leaving 8 bases between the germline ends. CDR3 length equals 14 residues. Germline values: CDR1 SGHAT, CDR2 FQNNGV.